A selection of T cell receptor beta chains follows, all from one sample in a study of blood T cell repertoires in COVID-19. TCRdb's copy holds only in-frame clones and misses some; the assay was immunoSEQ multiplex PCR. The sample shows hundreds of thousands of clones, about four fifths of them seen only once. The sequenced sample consisted of peripheral blood. These receptors were taken from a woman of 80 years or more with acute or convalescent COVID-19. Each CDR3 is given with its conserved first and last residue. A D gene is named only where the DNA matches it firmly. Some rows mark clone size as missing; the rest say once, few, many or name a class of expanded clone.

J: TRBJ1-6; D: NA; V: TRBV7-9; size: NA; DNA: TGTGCCAGCAGCTTCGACCGACTGGGGGGTTCACCCCTCCACTTT; CDR3: CASSFDRLGGSPLHF
J: TRBJ1-3; D: NA; V: TRBV2; size: few; DNA: TGTGCCAGCAGTGACGTGGGGGGTAACACCATATATTTT; CDR3: CASSDVGGNTIYF
J: TRBJ2-7; D: NA; V: TRBV6-5; size: NA; DNA: TGTGCCAGCAGCCAGGGGGACTCTCAGTACTTC; CDR3: CASSQGDSQYF
J: TRBJ2-6; D: TRBD1; V: TRBV6-1; size: NA; DNA: TGTGCCAGCAGTGAAGCTAGGGGACAGGGATTGTCTGGGGCCAACGTCCTGACTTTC; CDR3: CASSEARGQGLSGANVLTF
J: TRBJ2-1; D: TRBD1; V: TRBV29-1; size: NA; DNA: TGCAGCGTTGCCCATTTAAGCCAGCACAGGGGGCAGGACAATGAGCAGTTCTTC; CDR3: CSVAHLSQHRGQDNEQFF
J: TRBJ2-2; D: TRBD2; V: TRBV11-3; size: once; DNA: TGTGCCAGCAGGAGCGGGGGGGCAATCGGGGAGCTGTTTTTT; CDR3: CASRSGGAIGELFF
J: TRBJ1-1; D: NA; V: TRBV7-9; size: NA; DNA: TGTGCCAGCAGCTTGGGGGGTGAAGCTTTCTTT; CDR3: CASSLGGEAFF
J: TRBJ1-1; D: NA; V: TRBV7-2; size: NA; DNA: TGTGCCAGCAGCTCACCAGGGGCCTCTGAAGCTTTCTTT; CDR3: CASSSPGASEAFF
J: TRBJ2-7; D: NA; V: TRBV5-8; size: NA; DNA: TGTGCCAGCAGCCGACTCTACGAGCAGTACTTC; CDR3: CASSRLYEQYF
J: TRBJ1-5; D: NA; V: TRBV7-7; size: NA; DNA: TGTGCCAGCAGCTTAGTTAATACAGGGACGAATAGCAATCAGCCCCAGCATTTT; CDR3: CASSLVNTGTNSNQPQHF
J: TRBJ2-5; D: NA; V: TRBV29-1; size: NA; DNA: TGCAGCGGGCACGGGGGGCGAGAGACCCAGTACTTC; CDR3: CSGHGGRETQYF
J: TRBJ1-2; D: NA; V: TRBV14; size: NA; DNA: TGTGCCAGCAGCGGCGGGTCGGGCTATGGCTACACCTTC; CDR3: CASSGGSGYGYTF
J: TRBJ1-2; D: TRBD1; V: TRBV11-2; size: NA; DNA: TGTGCCAGCAGCTCAACGCAGGGGGCTTTTAACTATGGCTACACCTTC; CDR3: CASSSTQGAFNYGYTF
J: TRBJ1-3; D: TRBD1; V: TRBV5-4; size: NA; DNA: TGTGCCAGCAGCTTCGGACAGGGCAGCTCTGGAAACACCATATATTTT; CDR3: CASSFGQGSSGNTIYF
J: TRBJ1-3; D: TRBD1; V: TRBV30; size: NA; DNA: TGTGCCTGGACCCAACGGCAGGGGGCTGGAAACACCATATATTTT; CDR3: CAWTQRQGAGNTIYF
J: TRBJ2-3; D: TRBD2; V: TRBV19; size: NA; DNA: TGTGCCAGTAGTCTTCGAGGACTAGCGGGGGGGCGAAGCACAGATACGCAGTATTTT; CDR3: CASSLRGLAGGRSTDTQYF
J: TRBJ2-1; D: TRBD1; V: TRBV6-5; size: once; DNA: TGTGCCAGCAGTTACTCGAATCAGGGGGCAGTTGACGAGCAGTTCTTC; CDR3: CASSYSNQGAVDEQFF
J: TRBJ1-5; D: NA; V: TRBV6-5; size: NA; DNA: TGTGCCAGCAGCGCGGTGGGTACATCTAATCAGCCCCAGCATTTT; CDR3: CASSAVGTSNQPQHF
J: TRBJ2-5; D: TRBD1; V: TRBV5-1; size: once; DNA: TGCGCCAGCAGCCCTTCGACAGGGGTAGAGACCCAGTACTTC; CDR3: CASSPSTGVETQYF
J: TRBJ1-5; D: NA; V: TRBV6-5; size: once; DNA: TGTGCCAGCAGTTTCCCCGGGGGTCAGCCCCAGCATTTT; CDR3: CASSFPGGQPQHF
J: TRBJ1-3; D: NA; V: TRBV19; size: NA; DNA: TGTGCCAGTACCACGATACAGGGTGCTGGAAACACCATATATTTT; CDR3: CASTTIQGAGNTIYF
J: TRBJ2-7; D: TRBD2; V: TRBV7-3; size: NA; DNA: TGTGCCAGCAGCACCACTAGCGGGGACGAGCAGTACTTC; CDR3: CASSTTSGDEQYF
J: TRBJ2-6; D: TRBD1; V: TRBV19; size: NA; DNA: TGTGCCAGTAGTCCCGGGACAGGGGTATCCCCTGGGGCCAACGTCCTGACTTTC; CDR3: CASSPGTGVSPGANVLTF
J: TRBJ1-5; D: NA; V: TRBV14; size: NA; DNA: TGTGCCAGCAGCCAAGAGGGGCCAGGCCCCAACGGCGGTAATCAGCCCCAGCATTTT; CDR3: CASSQEGPGPNGGNQPQHF
J: TRBJ1-2; D: NA; V: TRBV18; size: NA; DNA: TGTGCCAGCTCACCATCGGACTATGGCTACACCTTC; CDR3: CASSPSDYGYTF
J: TRBJ1-2; D: NA; V: TRBV5-6; size: NA; DNA: TGTGCCAGCAGCTTGGTCGGGAAGCCCAACTATGGCTACACCTTC; CDR3: CASSLVGKPNYGYTF
J: TRBJ2-2; D: TRBD1; V: TRBV25-1; size: few; DNA: TGTGCCAGCAGTGGAGGAAGGACAGGGCTCACCGGGGAGCTGTTTTTT; CDR3: CASSGGRTGLTGELFF
J: TRBJ1-2; D: TRBD1; V: TRBV6-5; size: NA; DNA: TGTGCCATTCACACCGGGACAGGGGGAAACTATGGCTACACCTTC; CDR3: CAIHTGTGGNYGYTF
J: TRBJ1-3; D: NA; V: TRBV10-3; size: NA; DNA: TGTGCCATCAGTGGCACAGGGCCCCCTGGAAACACCATATATTTT; CDR3: CAISGTGPPGNTIYF
J: TRBJ2-1; D: TRBD2; V: TRBV29-1; size: NA; DNA: TGCAGCGGGGCTAGCGGGGGATACAATGAGCAGTTCTTC; CDR3: CSGASGGYNEQFF
J: TRBJ1-1; D: TRBD1; V: TRBV7-9; size: NA; DNA: TGTGCCAGCAGCTTTGACAGGGGGCTTTTCTTT; CDR3: CASSFDRGLFF
J: TRBJ1-1; D: NA; V: TRBV6-5; size: NA; DNA: TGTGCCAGCACCGAACAGGGTCTGAACACTGAAGCTTTCTTT; CDR3: CASTEQGLNTEAFF
J: TRBJ1-3; D: NA; V: TRBV6-5; size: NA; DNA: TGTGCCAGCAGTTCCAGACTGTCCTCTGGAAACACCATATATTTT; CDR3: CASSSRLSSGNTIYF
J: TRBJ2-5; D: NA; V: TRBV5-6; size: NA; DNA: TGTGCCAGCAGCGTCCTACCGGGGACCCAGTACTTC; CDR3: CASSVLPGTQYF
J: TRBJ2-1; D: NA; V: TRBV6-2/TRBV6-3; size: NA; DNA: TGTGCCAGCAGTTACTCGATCCGTAGTCCGAACAATGAGCAGTTCTTC; CDR3: CASSYSIRSPNNEQFF
J: TRBJ2-7; D: NA; V: TRBV6-2/TRBV6-3; size: NA; DNA: TGTGCCAGCAGTTCTAAAACCCACTACGAGCAGTACTTC; CDR3: CASSSKTHYEQYF
J: TRBJ2-2; D: TRBD2; V: TRBV3-1/TRBV3-2; size: NA; DNA: TGTGCCAGCAGCCAAGATCCTCCGGGACTAGCTCCCGGGGAGCTGTTTTTT; CDR3: CASSQDPPGLAPGELFF
J: TRBJ2-5; D: NA; V: TRBV7-3; size: NA; DNA: TGTGCCAGCAGCTTAATGGAGGGGGCCCCCCAGTACTTC; CDR3: CASSLMEGAPQYF
J: TRBJ1-2; D: TRBD1; V: TRBV4-2; size: NA; DNA: TGTGCCAGCAGCCAAGAGACAGGGGAGTGGTATGGCTACACCTTC; CDR3: CASSQETGEWYGYTF